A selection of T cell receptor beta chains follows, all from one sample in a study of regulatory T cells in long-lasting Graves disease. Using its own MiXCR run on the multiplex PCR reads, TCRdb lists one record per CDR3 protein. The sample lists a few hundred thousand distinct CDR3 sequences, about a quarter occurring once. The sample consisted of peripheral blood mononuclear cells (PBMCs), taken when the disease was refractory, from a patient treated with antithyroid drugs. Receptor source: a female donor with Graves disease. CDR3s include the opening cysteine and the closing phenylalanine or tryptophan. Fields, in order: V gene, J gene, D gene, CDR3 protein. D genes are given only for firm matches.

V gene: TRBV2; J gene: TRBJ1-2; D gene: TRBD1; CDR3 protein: CASSEDRDRGFNYGYTF
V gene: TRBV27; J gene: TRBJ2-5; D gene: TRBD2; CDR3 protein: CASTSGGRAQYF
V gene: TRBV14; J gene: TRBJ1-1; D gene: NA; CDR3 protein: CASSQLGGTEAFF
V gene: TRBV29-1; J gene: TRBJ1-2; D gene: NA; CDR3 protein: CSVVTEAYGYTF
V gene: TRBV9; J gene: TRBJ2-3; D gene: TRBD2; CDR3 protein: CASSAGLAGGGTQYF
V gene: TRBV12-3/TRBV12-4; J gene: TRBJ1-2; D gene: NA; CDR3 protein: CASKGTTSGYTF
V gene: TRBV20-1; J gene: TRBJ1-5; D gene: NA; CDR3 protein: CSARASNQPQHF
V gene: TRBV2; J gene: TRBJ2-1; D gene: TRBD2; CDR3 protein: CASSETSGRARNEQFF
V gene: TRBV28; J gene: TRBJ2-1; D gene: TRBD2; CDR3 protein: CASSPLAGTRNEQFF
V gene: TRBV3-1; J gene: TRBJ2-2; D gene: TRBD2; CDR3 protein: CASSQVSGRAGELFF
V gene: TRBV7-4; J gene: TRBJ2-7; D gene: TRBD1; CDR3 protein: CASSFHPDRARVARYEQYF
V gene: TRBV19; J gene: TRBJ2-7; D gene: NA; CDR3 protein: CASSLTGDGPYEQYF
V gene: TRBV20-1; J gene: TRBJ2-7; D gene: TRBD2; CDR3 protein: CSARVPASGSYEQYF
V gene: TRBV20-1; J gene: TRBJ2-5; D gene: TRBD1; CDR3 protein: CSARGLQGAGETQYF
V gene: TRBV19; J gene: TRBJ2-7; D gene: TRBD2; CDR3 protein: CASSRGLADYEQYF
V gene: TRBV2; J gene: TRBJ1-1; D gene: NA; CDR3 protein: CASSAWGGFRNTEAFF
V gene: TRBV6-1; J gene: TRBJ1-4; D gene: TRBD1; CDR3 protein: CASRLEQGAPEKLFF
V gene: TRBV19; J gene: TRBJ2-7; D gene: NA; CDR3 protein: CASSRREPNEQYF
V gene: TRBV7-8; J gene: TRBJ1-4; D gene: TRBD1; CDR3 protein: CASSYGTALNEKLFF
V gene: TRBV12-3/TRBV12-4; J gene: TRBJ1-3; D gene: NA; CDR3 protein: CASNAPAPGNTIYF
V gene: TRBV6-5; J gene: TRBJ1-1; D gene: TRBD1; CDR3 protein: CASSYPGQVGEEAFF
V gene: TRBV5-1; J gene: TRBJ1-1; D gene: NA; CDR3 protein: CASSLARGVRTEAFF
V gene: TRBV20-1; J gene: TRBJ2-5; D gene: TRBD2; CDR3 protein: CSASALAGVQETQYF
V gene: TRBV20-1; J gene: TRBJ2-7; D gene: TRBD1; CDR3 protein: CSASQGASYEQYF
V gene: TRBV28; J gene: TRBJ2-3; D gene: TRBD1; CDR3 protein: CASSLSLGQITDTQYF
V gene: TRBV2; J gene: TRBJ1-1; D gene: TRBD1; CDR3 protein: CASRAATGANTEAFF
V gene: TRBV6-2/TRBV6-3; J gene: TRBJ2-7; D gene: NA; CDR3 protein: CASTELGRYEQYF
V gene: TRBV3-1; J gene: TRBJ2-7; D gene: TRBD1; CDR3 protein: CASSQTGQGFYEQYF
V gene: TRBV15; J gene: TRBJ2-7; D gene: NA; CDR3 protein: CATSTPGGPLDEQYF
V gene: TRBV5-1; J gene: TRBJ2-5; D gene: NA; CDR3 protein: CASSLDFGLQETQYF
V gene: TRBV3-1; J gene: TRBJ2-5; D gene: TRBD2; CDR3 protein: CASSQDEALPGGETQYF
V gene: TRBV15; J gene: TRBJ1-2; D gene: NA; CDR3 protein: CATSTRQFGYTF
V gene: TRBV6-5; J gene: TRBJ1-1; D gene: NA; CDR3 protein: CASSYSTWNTEAFF
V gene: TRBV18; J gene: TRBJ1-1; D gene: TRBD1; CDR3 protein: CASSRTGTGTEAFF
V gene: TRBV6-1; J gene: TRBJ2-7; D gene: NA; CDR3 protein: CASRADKGAGYEQYF
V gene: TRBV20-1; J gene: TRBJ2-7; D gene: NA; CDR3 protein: CSARLREQYF
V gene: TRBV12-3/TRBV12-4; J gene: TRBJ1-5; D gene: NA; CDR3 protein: CASSLRQYSNQPQHF
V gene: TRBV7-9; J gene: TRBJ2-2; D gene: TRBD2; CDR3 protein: CASSRAGLAGTGELFF
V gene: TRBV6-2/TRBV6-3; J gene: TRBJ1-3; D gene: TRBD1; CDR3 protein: CASWDRTSSGNTIYF
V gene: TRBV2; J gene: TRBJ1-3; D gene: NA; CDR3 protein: CASSDLGRGNSGNTIYF
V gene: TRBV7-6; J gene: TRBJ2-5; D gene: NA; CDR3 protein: CASSSKPGVQETQYF
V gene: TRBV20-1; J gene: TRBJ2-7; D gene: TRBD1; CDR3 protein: CSGILPRGQYEQYF
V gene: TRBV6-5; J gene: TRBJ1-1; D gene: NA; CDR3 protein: CASSYQKMNTEAFF
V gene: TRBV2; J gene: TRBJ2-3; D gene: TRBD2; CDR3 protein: CASSSGGDTDTQYF
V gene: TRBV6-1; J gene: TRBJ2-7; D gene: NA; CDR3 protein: CASGGTTYEQYF
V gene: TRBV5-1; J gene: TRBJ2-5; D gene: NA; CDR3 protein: CASSKADFQETQYF
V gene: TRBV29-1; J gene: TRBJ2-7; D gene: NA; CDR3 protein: CSVEDRRDSIKPYEQYF
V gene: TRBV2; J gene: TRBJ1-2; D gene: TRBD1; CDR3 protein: CASSVDRPNYGYTF
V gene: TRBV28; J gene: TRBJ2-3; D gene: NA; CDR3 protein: CASTLQQDSDTQYF
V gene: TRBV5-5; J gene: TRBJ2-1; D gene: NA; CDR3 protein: CASSLVRGGGYNEQFF
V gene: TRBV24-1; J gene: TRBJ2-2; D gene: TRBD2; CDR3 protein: CATGLAGGTNTGELFF
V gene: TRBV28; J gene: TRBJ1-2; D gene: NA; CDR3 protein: CASYLTENYGYTF
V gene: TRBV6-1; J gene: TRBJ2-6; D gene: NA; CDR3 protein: CASSGTGWSGANVLTF
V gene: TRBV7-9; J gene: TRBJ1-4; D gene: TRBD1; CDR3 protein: CASSSTGESTNEKLFF
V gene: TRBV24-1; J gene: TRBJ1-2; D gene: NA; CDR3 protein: CATGRSEGGYTF
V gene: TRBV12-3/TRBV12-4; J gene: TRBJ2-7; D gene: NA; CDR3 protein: CASSAGLYSRGAEQYF
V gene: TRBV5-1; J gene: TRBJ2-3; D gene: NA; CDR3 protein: CASSEGLVADTQYF
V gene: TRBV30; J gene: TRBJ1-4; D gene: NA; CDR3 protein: CASPGRTNEKLFF
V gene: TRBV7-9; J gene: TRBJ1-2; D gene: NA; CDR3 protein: CASSLESGNGYTF
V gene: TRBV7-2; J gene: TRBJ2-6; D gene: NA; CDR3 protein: CASSEQRTAPISGANVLTF